Presented here are 21 T cell receptor beta chains from one specimen sequenced in a study of early T cells in non-severe SARS-CoV-2 infection. TCRdb independently ran MiXCR on the 5' RACE reads; one entry per CDR3 protein. The sample contains 90,000 to 120,000 distinct CDR3 sequences, 8.5% to 14% of which appear only once. Source material: whole blood. All receptors derive from an adult who was a healthcare worker with PCR-confirmed SARS-CoV-2 infection or an uninfected control (not recorded which).

This clonotype was picked up many times. The chain uses TRBV7-9 and TRBJ2-1, with D possibly called TRBD1 or TRBD2 (5 bases each). The CDR3 contains 11 residues. The V end lost 7 bases, the J end lost 12 bases, and 13 bases lay between the germline ends. CDR1 and CDR2 (germline): SEHNR, FQNEAQ (reference sequence). CDR3 coding DNA: TGTGCCAGCACCCTCGGTGGGACGCAGTTCTTC. Residues: CASTLGGTQFF.

This clonotype appeared many times. The V and J genes are TRBV12-3 or TRBV12-4 and TRBJ1-5; D not certain. The CDR3 extends over 14 amino acids. Trimming took 3 bases from V and 0 from J, leaving 6 bases between them. CDR3 bases: TGTGCCAGCAGTTTGGGCGGTAGCAATCAGCCCCAGCATTTT. It specifies CASSLGGSNQPQHF.

This clonotype was seen many times. V gene TRBV20-1 combines with J gene TRBJ2-7; D unclear. Germline CDR1 and CDR2: DFQATT and SNEGSKA (reference sequence). With 6 bases removed from V and 2 bases from J, the gap between germline ends came to 14 bases. The CDR3 is made up of 13 amino acids. The CDR3, as DNA: TGCAGTGCGGCCCGACCCCCAACCTACGAGCAGTACTTC. It translates to CSAARPPTYEQYF.

This clonotype came up many times. The CDR3 region is CASTPSGRPQETQYF. CDR3 nucleotide sequence: TGTGCCAGCACCCCAAGCGGGAGGCCTCAAGAGACCCAGTACTTC. This chain connects TRBV7-6 to TRBJ2-5; 9 bases line up with TRBD2. The CDR3 spans 15 residues. CDR1 is SGHVS, CDR2 FNYEAQ, per germline. V shed 7 bases, J shed 2 bases, and the junction held 8 bases outside the gene matches.

This clonotype was counted between two and nine times. V usage is TRBV20-1 and J usage is TRBJ2-1; D not resolved. The CDR3 length is 11 residues. The germline V gene encodes CDR1 DFQATT and CDR2 SNEGSKA (reference sequence). CDR3 region: CSAVFGNEQFF. The CDR3 coding sequence is TGCAGCGCGGTCTTCGGCAATGAGCAGTTCTTC.

This sequence joins TRBV4-1 and TRBJ2-1, with 12 bases fitting TRBD2. Unmatched junction bases numbered 6, after V lost 3 bases and J lost 15 bases. CDR1 is MGHRA, CDR2 YSYEKL, per germline. The CDR3 contains 13 residues. The CDR3 DNA follows: TGCGCCAGCAGCCAGTCCGGGACTAGCGGGCCGTTCTTC. It encodes CASSQSGTSGPFF.

V usage is TRBV11-2 and J usage is TRBJ1-1; 7 nucleotides agree with TRBD1. Trimming at V came to 5 bases and at J to 2 bases, leaving 11 bases not matched to a gene. Germline CDR1 reads SGHAT; CDR2 reads FQNNGV. The CDR3 runs to 16 residues. CDR3 in DNA: TGTGCCAGCAGCCCCCTGCCCAGGGGGACAAACACTGAAGCTTTCTTT. Its translation: CASSPLPRGTNTEAFF.

This clonotype was seen repeatedly, ten times or more. The CDR3 nucleotides read TGTGCCAGCAGCTTTAGACTAGCGGGAGACGAGACCCAGTACTTC. Translated: CASSFRLAGDETQYF. This rearrangement joins TRBV5-4 to TRBJ2-5; 12 bases are shared with TRBD2. CDR3 length equals 15 residues. Germline values: CDR1 SGHNT, CDR2 YYREEE (reference sequence). V trimming: 2 bases; J trimming: 5 bases; junction bases outside the gene matches: 4. The entire variable domain, with the rest obtained from reference TRBV5-4 and TRBJ2-5, is as follows: ETGVTQSPTHLIKTRGQQVTLRCSSQSGHNTVSWYQQALGQGPQFIFQYYREEENGRGNFPPRFSGLQFPNYSSELNVNALELDDSALYLCASSFRLAGDETQYFGPGTRLLVL.

This clonotype showed up just a few times. The chain is built from TRBV12-3 or TRBV12-4 and TRBJ2-1; TRBD2 might be the D (5 bases). This CDR3 contains 15 residues. V was shortened by 5 bases and J by 1 base, with 12 bases between the two germline ends. CDR3 sequence (DNA): TGTGCCAGCAGTCCCGAGGGCATATCCTACAATGAGCAGTTCTTC. This gives the protein CASSPEGISYNEQFF.

This clonotype has a handful of counts. The chain links TRBV21-1 to TRBJ1-2; the table assigns TRBD1, which was not confirmed against the DNA. TRBV21-1 is termed a pseudogene. The CDR3 extends over 14 amino acids. The CDR3 region is CASSNGTGEDGYTF. The CDR3 DNA follows: TGTGCCAGCAGCAATGGGACAGGAGAGGACGGCTACACCTTC.

The chain couples TRBV20-1 to TRBJ2-3, with TRBD2 identical over 9 bases. CDR1 is DFQATT, CDR2 SNEGSKA, per germline (reference sequence). The CDR3 spans 13 residues. The CDR3 here is CSAIAGDTDTQYF. The CDR3 DNA reads as TGCAGCGCAATAGCGGGAGACACAGATACGCAGTATTTT.

V usage is TRBV7-2 and J usage is TRBJ2-7; D may be TRBD2 (6 bases). V gave up 6 bases and J gave up 3 bases, with 18 bases separating them. This CDR3 contains 15 residues. CDR1 is SGHTA and CDR2 is FQGNSA in the germline V gene. The CDR3 sequence is CASSSSARGLYEQYF. As DNA, the CDR3 is TGTGCCAGCAGTTCTAGCGCCCGGGGTCTCTACGAGCAGTACTTC.

The chain has TRBV5-1 and TRBJ2-5; the D gene is possibly TRBD2 (5 bases). The germline V gene has CDR1 SGHRS and CDR2 YFSETQ. Trimming left V 0 bases short and J 4 bases short, with 13 bases between. CDR3 length equals 15 residues. CDR3 loop: CASSLGPLDSETQYF. Here the CDR3 DNA reads TGCGCCAGCAGCTTGGGGCCATTGGACTCAGAGACCCAGTACTTC.

This clonotype was picked up many times. The rearrangement uses TRBV6-2 or TRBV6-3 and TRBJ1-5; 8 nucleotides align to TRBD1. CDR3 length equals 14 residues. Losses at the gene ends were 6 bases for V and 3 bases for J; bases not matched to a gene: 4. Germline V gene data show CDR1 as MNHEY and CDR2 as SVGEGT. CDR3 sequence: CASSEQGVNQPQHF. For the CDR3, the DNA is TGTGCCAGCAGCGAACAGGGGGTCAATCAGCCCCAGCATTTT.

Many counts were recorded for this clonotype. The chain carries TRBV29-1 and TRBJ2-5, with D unclear. Germline CDR1 and CDR2: SQVTM and ANQGSEA. V lost 3 bases and J 2 bases, leaving 7 bases between the germline ends. The length of the CDR3 is 12 residues. CDR3 DNA sequence: TGCAGCGTTGAGGGTCAGCAAGAGACCCAGTACTTC. Translated: CSVEGQQETQYF.

The chain is built from TRBV6-2 or TRBV6-3 and TRBJ2-7, with a tentative D call TRBD2 (5 bases). The germline V and J ends were trimmed by 7 bases and 0 bases, with 7 bases remaining between them. CDR1 and CDR2 (germline): MNHEY, SVGEGT. The CDR3 sequence is 12 residues long. The CDR3 sequence is CASKDFSYEQYF. The CDR3 region has the DNA TGTGCCAGCAAGGACTTCTCCTACGAGCAGTACTTC.

V is TRBV4-1 and J is TRBJ2-1; TRBD2 agrees at 11 bases. Losses at the gene ends were 4 bases for V and 5 bases for J; bases not matched to a gene: 4. Germline CDR1 is MGHRA and CDR2 is YSYEKL. The CDR3 sequence is 15 residues long. The CDR3 spells CASSPLAGGDNEQFF. CDR3 nucleotides: TGCGCCAGCAGCCCATTAGCGGGAGGGGACAATGAGCAGTTCTTC.

This clonotype was recorded many times. The chain couples TRBV28 to TRBJ2-4; TRBD1 or TRBD2 may be the D gene (5 bases each). The germline V and J ends were trimmed by 5 bases and 6 bases, with 17 bases remaining between them. From germline, CDR1 is MDHEN and CDR2 SYDVKM. The CDR3 is 15 amino acids. The chain's CDR3 is CASSPISGQLNIQYF. The CDR3 DNA reads TGTGCCAGCAGTCCTATCTCGGGGCAGCTAAACATTCAGTACTTC. Based on the CDR3 plus reference TRBV28 and TRBJ2-4, the full variable domain is DVKVTQSSRYLVKRTGEKVFLECVQDMDHENMFWYRQDPGLGLRLIYFSYDVKMKEKGDIPEGYSVSREKKERFSLILESASTNQTSMYLCASSPISGQLNIQYFGAGTRLSVL.

This clonotype was observed at least ten times. This chain links TRBV7-2 with TRBJ2-4, with 12 bases lining up with TRBD1. V dropped 0 bases and J dropped 0; count of bases not matched to a gene: 12. CDR1 is SGHTA, CDR2 FQGNSA, per germline. This CDR3 has 21 residues. CDR3 sequence: CASSLALGTGGEGLAKNIQYF. CDR3 sequence (DNA): TGTGCCAGCAGCTTAGCTTTAGGGACAGGGGGCGAGGGGCTAGCCAAAAACATTCAGTACTTC.

Many counts were recorded for this clonotype. The chain is built from TRBV7-2 and TRBJ2-3; TRBD2 agrees at 8 bases. CDR3 length: 15 amino acids. Trimming cost V 3 bases and J 4 bases; bases outside gene matches: 6. CDR1 is SGHTA, CDR2 FQGNSA, per germline. This CDR3 is CASSFRAGASDTQYF. The DNA for the CDR3 is TGTGCCAGCAGCTTTCGAGCGGGAGCCTCAGATACGCAGTATTTT.

This clonotype was recorded a few times. This rearrangement joins TRBV28 to TRBJ2-7; D is unresolved. The CDR3 has 14 residues. CDR1 and CDR2 from the germline V gene are MDHEN and SYDVKM. The ends were cut back, 3 bases at V and 0 bases at J, with 9 bases in the middle. CDR3 in DNA: TGTGCCAGCAGTTTTCACACCAGCTCCTACGAGCAGTACTTC. This codes for CASSFHTSSYEQYF.